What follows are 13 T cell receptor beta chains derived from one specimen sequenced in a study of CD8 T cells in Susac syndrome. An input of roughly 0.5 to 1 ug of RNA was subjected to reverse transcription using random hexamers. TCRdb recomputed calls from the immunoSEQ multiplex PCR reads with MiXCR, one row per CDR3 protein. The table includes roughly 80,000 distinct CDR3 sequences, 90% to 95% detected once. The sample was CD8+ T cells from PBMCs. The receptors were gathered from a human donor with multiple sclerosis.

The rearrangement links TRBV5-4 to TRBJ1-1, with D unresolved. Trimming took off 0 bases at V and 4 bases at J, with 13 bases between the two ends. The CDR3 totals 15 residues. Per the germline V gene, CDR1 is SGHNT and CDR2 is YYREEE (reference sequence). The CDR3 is CASSLAHHPSTEAFF. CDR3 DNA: TGTGCCAGCAGCTTGGCACACCACCCCAGCACTGAAGCTTTCTTT.

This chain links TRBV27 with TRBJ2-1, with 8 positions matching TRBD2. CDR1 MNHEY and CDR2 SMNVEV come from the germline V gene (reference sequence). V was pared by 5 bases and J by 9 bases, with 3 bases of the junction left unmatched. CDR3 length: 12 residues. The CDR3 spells CASSRAGAEQFF. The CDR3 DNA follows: TGTGCCAGCAGTAGAGCGGGGGCTGAGCAGTTCTTC.

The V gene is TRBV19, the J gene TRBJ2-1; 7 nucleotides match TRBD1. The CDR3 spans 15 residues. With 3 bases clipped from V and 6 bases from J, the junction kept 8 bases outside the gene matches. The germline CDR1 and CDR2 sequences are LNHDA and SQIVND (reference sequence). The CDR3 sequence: CASSIVGGQVNEQFF. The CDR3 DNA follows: TGTGCCAGTAGTATTGTTGGCGGACAGGTCAATGAGCAGTTCTTC.

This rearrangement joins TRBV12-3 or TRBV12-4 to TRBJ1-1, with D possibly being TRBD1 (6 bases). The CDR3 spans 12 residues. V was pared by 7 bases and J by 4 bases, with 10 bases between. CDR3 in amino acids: CASTLGGTEAFF. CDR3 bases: TGTGCCAGCACCCTAGGGGGCACTGAAGCTTTCTTT.

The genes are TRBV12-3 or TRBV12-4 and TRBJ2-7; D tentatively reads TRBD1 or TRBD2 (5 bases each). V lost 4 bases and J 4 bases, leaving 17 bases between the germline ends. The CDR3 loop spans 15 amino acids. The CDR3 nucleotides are TGTGCCAGCAGTTACGGAGAGGGGCGTCAGTACGAGCAGTACTTC. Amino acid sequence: CASSYGEGRQYEQYF.

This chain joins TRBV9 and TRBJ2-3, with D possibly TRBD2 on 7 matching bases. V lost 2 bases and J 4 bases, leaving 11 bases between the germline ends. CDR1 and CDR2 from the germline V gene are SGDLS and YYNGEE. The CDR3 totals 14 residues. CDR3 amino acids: CASSVSGGPDTQYF. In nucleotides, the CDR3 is TGTGCCAGCAGCGTTTCGGGGGGCCCAGATACGCAGTATTTT. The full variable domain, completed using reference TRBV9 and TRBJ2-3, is DSGVTQTPKHLITATGQRVTLRCSPRSGDLSVYWYQQSLDQGLQFLIQYYNGEERAKGNILERFSAQQFPDLHSELNLSSLELGDSALYFCASSVSGGPDTQYFGPGTRLTVL.

CDR3 sequence reads: CASSAGRVYEQYF. CDR3 sequence (DNA): TGTGCCAGTAGTGCAGGTAGGGTCTACGAGCAGTACTTC. V is TRBV19 and J is TRBJ2-7; D call uncertain. The CDR3 length is 13 residues. V was cut by 5 bases and J by 3 bases, with 11 bases left in between. Germline V lookup: CDR1 LNHDA, CDR2 SQIVND (reference sequence).

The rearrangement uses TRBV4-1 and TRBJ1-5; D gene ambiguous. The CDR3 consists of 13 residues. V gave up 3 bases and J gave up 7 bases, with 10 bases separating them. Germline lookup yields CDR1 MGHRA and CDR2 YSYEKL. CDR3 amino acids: CASSQAQSQPQHF. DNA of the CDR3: TGCGCCAGCAGCCAGGCCCAGAGCCAGCCCCAGCATTTT.

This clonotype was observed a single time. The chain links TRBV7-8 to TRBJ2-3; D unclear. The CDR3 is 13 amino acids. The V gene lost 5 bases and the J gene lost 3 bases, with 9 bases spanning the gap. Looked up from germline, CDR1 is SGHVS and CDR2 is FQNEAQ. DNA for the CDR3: TGTGCCAGCAGCGGAAGACTGACAGATACGCAGTATTTT. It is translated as CASSGRLTDTQYF.

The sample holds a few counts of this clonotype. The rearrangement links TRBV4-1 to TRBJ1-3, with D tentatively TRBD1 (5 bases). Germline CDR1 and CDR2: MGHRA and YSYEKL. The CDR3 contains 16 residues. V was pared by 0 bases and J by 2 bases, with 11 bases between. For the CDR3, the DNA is TGCGCCAGCAGCCAAGATCCCCAGGGAGCTGGAAACACCATATATTTT. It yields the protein CASSQDPQGAGNTIYF.

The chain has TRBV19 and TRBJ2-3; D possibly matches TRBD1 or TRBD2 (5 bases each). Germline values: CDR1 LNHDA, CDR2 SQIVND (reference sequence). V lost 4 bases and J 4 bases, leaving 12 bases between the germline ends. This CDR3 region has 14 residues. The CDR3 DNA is TGTGCCAGTAGTAAGGGACCCTCGGCAGATACGCAGTATTTT. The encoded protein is CASSKGPSADTQYF.

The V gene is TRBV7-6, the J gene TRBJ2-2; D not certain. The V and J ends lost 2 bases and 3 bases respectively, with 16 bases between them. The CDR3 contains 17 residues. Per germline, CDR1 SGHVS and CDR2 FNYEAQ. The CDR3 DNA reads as TGTGCCAGCAGCTTAAAGTTAGGAGATTTCCACACCGGGGAGCTGTTTTTT. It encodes CASSLKLGDFHTGELFF.

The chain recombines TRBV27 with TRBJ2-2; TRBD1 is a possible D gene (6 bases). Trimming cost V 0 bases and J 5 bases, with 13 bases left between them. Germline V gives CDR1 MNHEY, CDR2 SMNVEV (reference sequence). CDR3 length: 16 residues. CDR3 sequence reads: CASSLSFGTPTGELFF. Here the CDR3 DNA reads TGTGCCAGCAGTTTATCCTTTGGGACACCAACCGGGGAGCTGTTTTTT.